This T cell receptor beta chain was recovered during a study of blood T cells in healthy people across ages. Study as a whole: Capture via template switching afforded approximately one barcoded beta molecule per two T cells. Study results and caveats: Samples with more naive T cells showed higher observed beta diversity. Aged donors had fewer naive CD4+ cells and lower diversity than long-lived donors.

Concerning this clonotype: Its antigen is still unknown.

It was with a sample-barcoded 5' primer and a J-beta primer mix that a second PCR of about 6 to 12 cycles was run. TCRdb processed the 5' RACE reads anew with MiXCR; each CDR3 protein has one entry. In the table there are 1.4 million or so distinct CDR3 sequences, under 55% of which are singletons. From germline, CDR1 is SGHTA and CDR2 FQGNSA. The CDR3 is 13 residues long. V was pared by 3 bases and J by 8 bases, with 4 bases of the junction left unmatched. The TCR originated in a woman aged 18-29 years in good health. J is TRBJ1-2 and V is TRBV7-2, with 9 bases identical to TRBD1. What was sequenced was blood. The CDR3 region has the DNA TGTGCCAGCAGCTTTTCCACAGGGGGCGGCTACACCTTC. This encodes CASSFSTGGGYTF. Looking up the rest from reference TRBV7-2 and TRBJ1-2 gives the full variable domain: GAGVSQSPSNKVTEKGKDVELRCDPISGHTALYWYRQSLGQGLEFLIYFQGNSAPDKSGLPSDRFSAERTGGSVSTLTIQRTQQEDSAVYLCASSFSTGGGYTFGSGTRLTVV.